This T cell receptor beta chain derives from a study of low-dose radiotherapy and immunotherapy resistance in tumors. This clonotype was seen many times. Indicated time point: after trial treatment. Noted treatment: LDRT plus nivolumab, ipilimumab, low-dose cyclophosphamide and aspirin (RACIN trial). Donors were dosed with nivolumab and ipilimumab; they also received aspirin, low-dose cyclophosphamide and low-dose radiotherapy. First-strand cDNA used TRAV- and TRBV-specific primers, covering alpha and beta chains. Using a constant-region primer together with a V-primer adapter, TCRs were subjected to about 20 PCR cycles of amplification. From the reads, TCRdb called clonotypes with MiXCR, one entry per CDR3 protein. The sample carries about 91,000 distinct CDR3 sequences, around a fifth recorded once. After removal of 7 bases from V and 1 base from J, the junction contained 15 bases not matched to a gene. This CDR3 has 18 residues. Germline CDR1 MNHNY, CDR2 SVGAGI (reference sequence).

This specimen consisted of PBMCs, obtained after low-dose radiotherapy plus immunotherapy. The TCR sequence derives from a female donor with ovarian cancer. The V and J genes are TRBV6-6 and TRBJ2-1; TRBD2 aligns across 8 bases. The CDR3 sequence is CASKGPGGPSGSYNEQFF. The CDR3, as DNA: TGTGCCAGCAAAGGCCCGGGAGGGCCCTCTGGGTCCTACAATGAGCAGTTCTTC.